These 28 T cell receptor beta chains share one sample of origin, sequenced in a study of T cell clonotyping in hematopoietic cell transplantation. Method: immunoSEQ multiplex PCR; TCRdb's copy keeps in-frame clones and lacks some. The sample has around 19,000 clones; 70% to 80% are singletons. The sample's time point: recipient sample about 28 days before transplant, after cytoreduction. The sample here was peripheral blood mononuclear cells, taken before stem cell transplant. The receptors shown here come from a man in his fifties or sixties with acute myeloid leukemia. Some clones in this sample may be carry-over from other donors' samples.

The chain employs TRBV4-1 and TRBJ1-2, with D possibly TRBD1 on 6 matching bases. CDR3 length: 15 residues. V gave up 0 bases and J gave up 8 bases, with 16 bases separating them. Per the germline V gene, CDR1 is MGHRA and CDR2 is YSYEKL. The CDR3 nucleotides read TGCGCCAGCAGCCAAGATCTAACAGGGAAGAGGGGCTACACCTTC. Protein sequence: CASSQDLTGKRGYTF.

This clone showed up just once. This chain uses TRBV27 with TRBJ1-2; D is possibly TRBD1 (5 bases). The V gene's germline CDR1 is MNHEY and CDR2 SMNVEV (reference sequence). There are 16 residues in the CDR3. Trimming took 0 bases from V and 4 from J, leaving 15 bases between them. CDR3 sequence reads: CASSLSPGPNVYGYTF. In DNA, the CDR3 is TGTGCCAGCAGTTTATCGCCGGGACCGAACGTCTATGGCTACACCTTC.

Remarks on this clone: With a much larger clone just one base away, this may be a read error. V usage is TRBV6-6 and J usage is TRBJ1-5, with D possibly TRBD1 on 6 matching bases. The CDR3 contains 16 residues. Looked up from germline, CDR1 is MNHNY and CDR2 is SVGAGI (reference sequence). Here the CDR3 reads CASSYSNTGIDQPRHF. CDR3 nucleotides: TGTGCCAGCAGTTACTCGAACACAGGGATAGATCAGCCCCGGCATTTT.

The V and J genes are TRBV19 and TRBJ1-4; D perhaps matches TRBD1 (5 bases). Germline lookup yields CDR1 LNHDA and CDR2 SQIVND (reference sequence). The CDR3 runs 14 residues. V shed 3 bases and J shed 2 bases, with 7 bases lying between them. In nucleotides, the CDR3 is TGTGCCAGTAGTATTCAGGGCACTAATGAAAAACTGTTTTTT. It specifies CASSIQGTNEKLFF.

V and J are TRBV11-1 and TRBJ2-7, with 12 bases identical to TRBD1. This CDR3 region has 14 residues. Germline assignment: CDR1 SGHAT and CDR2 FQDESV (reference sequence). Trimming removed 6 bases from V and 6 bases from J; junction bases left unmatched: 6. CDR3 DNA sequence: TGTGCCAGCAGTCAGGGACAGGGGGCTTCCGAGCAGTACTTC. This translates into CASSQGQGASEQYF.

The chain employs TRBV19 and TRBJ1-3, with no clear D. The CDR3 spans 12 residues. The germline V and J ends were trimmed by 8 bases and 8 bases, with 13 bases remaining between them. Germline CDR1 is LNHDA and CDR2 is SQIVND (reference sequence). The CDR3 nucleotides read TGTGCCAGTGGATTCGGAATGGACACCATATATTTT. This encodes CASGFGMDTIYF.

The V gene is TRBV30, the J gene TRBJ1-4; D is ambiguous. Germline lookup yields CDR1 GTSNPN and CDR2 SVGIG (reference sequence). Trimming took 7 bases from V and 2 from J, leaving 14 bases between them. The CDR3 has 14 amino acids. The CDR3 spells CASPFGSTNEKLFF. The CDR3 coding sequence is TGTGCCTCACCTTTTGGGTCGACTAATGAAAAACTGTTTTTT.

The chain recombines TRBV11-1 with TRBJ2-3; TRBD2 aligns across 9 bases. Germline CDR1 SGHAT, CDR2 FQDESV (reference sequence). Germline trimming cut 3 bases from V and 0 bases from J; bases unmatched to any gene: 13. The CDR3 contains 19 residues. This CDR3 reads CASSFPPGAGGTSTDTQYF. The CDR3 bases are TGTGCCAGCAGCTTCCCTCCCGGCGCGGGGGGGACTAGCACAGATACGCAGTATTTT.

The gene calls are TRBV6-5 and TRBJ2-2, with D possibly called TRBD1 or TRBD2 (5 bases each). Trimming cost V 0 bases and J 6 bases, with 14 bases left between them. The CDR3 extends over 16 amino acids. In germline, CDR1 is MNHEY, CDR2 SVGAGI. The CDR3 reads CASSYSMLGRSGELFF. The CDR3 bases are TGTGCCAGCAGTTACTCGATGCTGGGACGATCCGGGGAGCTGTTTTTT.

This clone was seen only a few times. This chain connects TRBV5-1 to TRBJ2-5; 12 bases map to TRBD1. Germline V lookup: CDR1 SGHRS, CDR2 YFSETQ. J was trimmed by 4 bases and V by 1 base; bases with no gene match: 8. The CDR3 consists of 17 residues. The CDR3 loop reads CASSLMGQGARGETQYF. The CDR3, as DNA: TGCGCCAGCAGCTTGATGGGACAGGGGGCGAGGGGAGAGACCCAGTACTTC.

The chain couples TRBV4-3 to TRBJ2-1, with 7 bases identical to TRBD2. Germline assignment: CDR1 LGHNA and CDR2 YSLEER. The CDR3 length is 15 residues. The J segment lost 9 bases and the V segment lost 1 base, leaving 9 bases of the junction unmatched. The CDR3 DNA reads TGCGCCAGCAGCCAAGTCCGGGGAGGGAGAGGTGAGCAGTTCTTC. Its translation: CASSQVRGGRGEQFF.

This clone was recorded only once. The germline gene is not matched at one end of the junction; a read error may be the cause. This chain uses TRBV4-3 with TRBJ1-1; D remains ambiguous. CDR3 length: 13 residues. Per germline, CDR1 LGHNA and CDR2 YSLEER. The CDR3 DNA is TGCGCCAGCAGCCAAGATAGCAGAGAAGCCGTAACTTTT. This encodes CASSQDSREAVTF.

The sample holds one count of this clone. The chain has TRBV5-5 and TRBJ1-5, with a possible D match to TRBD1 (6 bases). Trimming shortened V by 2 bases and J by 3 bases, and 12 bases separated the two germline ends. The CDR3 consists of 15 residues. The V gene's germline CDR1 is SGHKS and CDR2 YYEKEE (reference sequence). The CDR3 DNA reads TGTGCCAGCAGCTTCGACAGGAGAATCAATCAGCCCCAGCATTTT. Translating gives CASSFDRRINQPQHF.

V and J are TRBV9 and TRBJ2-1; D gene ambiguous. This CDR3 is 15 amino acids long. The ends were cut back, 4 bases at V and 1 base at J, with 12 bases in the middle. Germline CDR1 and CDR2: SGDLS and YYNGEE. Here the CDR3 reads CASSTWAPSYNEQFF. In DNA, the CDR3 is TGTGCCAGCAGCACATGGGCCCCATCCTACAATGAGCAGTTCTTC.

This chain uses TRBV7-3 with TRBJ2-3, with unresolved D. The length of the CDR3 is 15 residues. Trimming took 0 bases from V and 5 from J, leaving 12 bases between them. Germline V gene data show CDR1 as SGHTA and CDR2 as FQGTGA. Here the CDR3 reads CASSLTGGVGDTQYF. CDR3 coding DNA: TGTGCCAGCAGCTTAACCGGCGGTGTTGGAGATACGCAGTATTTT.

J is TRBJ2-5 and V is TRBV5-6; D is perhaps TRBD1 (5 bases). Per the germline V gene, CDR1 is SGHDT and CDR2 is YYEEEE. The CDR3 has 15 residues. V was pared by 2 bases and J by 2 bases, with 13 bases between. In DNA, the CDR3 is TGTGCCAGCAGCTTCCACGGGCCAGGGCAAGAGACCCAGTACTTC. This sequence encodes CASSFHGPGQETQYF.

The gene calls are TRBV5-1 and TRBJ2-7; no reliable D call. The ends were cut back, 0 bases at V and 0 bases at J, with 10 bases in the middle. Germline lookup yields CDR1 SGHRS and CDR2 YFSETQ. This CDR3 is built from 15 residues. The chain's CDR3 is CASSLDPASSYEQYF. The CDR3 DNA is TGCGCCAGCAGCTTGGATCCAGCGTCCTCCTACGAGCAGTACTTC.

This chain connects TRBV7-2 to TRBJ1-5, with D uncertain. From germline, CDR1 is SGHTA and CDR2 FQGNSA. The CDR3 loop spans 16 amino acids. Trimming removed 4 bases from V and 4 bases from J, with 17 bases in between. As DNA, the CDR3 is TGTGCCAGCAGCTCCCCATCCGGTGTGAGTAATCAGCCCCAGCATTTT. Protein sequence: CASSSPSGVSNQPQHF.

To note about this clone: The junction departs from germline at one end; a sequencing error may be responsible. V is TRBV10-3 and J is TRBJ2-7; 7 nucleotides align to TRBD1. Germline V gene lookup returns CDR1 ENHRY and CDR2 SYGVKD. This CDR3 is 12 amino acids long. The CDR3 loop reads CAISESTGVPNF. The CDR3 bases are TGTGCCATCAGTGAGTCTACAGGGGTTCCGAACTTC.

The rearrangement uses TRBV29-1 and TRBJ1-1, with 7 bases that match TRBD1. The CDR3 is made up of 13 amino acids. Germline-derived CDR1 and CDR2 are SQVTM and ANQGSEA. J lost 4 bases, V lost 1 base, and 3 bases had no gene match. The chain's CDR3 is CSVEAGGSTEAFF. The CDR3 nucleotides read TGCAGCGTTGAAGCAGGGGGTAGCACTGAAGCTTTCTTT.

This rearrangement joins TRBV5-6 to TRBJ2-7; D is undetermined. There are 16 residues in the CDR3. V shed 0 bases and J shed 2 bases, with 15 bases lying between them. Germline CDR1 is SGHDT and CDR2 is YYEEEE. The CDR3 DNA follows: TGTGCCAGCAGCTTGGCCCCTAGACGCTTGGCCTACGAGCAGTACTTC. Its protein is CASSLAPRRLAYEQYF.

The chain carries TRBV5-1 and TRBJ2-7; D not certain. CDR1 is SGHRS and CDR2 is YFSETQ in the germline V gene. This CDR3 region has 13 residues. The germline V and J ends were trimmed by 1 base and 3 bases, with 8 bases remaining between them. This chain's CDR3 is CASSLNYDYEQYF. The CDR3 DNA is TGCGCCAGCAGCTTGAATTACGACTACGAGCAGTACTTC.

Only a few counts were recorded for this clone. The CDR3 protein is CASSPFVDSPLHF. In DNA, the CDR3 is TGTGCCAGCAGCCCATTCGTGGATTCACCCCTCCACTTT. This chain links TRBV4-2 with TRBJ1-6; the D is unclear. The CDR3 totals 13 residues. Germline V gene lookup returns CDR1 LGHNA and CDR2 YNFKEQ. V lost 4 bases and J 8 bases, leaving 9 bases between the germline ends.

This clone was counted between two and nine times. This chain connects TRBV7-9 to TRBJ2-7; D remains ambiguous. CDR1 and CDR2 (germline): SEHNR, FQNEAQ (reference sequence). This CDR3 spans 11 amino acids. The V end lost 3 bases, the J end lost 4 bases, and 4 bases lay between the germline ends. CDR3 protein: CASSFDYEQYF. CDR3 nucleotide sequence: TGTGCCAGCAGCTTCGATTACGAGCAGTACTTC.

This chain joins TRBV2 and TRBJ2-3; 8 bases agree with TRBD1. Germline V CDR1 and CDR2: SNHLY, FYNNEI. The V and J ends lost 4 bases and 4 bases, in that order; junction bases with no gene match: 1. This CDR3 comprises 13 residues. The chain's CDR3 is CASSADRADTQYF. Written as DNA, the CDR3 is TGTGCCAGCAGTGCGGACAGGGCAGATACGCAGTATTTT.

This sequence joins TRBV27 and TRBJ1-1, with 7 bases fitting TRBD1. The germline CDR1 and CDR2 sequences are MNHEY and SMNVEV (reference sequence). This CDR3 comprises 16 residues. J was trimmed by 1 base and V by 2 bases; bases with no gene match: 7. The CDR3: CASSLGLQGENTEAFF. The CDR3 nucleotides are TGTGCCAGCAGTTTAGGACTGCAGGGGGAGAACACTGAAGCTTTCTTT.

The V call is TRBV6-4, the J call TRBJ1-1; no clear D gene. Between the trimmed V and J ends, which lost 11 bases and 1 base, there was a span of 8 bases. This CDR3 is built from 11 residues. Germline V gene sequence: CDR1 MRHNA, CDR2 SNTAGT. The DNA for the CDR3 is TGTGCCGCTTCGTCGAACACTGAAGCTTTCTTT. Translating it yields CAASSNTEAFF.

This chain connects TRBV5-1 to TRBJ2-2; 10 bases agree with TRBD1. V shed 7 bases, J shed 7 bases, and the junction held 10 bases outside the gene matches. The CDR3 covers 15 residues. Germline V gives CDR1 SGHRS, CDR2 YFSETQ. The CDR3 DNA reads TGCGCCAGCGGCCAAGACAGGGGGCTGGACGGGGAGCTGTTTTTT. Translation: CASGQDRGLDGELFF.